Included here is one T cell receptor beta chain sequence, with context. The sample originates from a study of blood T cell repertoires in COVID-19. Cohorts were based on clinical histories the participants reported. Germline lookup yields CDR1 LGHDT and CDR2 YNNKEL (reference sequence). V trimming: 1 base; J trimming: 14 bases; junction bases outside the gene matches: 6. The CDR3 is 13 amino acids. Profiling relied on immunoSEQ multiplex PCR, and the TCRdb table lists in-frame clones only, not all of them. The data show about 350,000 clones, with roughly 90% seen just once and 0.85% to 1.3% held by the top ten.

The sequenced sample was PBMCs or T cells enriched from blood (not recorded which). The rearrangement uses TRBV3-1 (or the pseudogene TRBV3-2) and TRBJ1-4; 8 bases line up with TRBD1. The receptor was isolated from a woman aged 30 to 39 who had been exposed to COVID-19. The DNA for the CDR3 is TGTGCCAGCAGCCAAGTCCAGGGGGCCGCCCTGTTTTTT. Translated, it gives CASSQVQGAALFF.